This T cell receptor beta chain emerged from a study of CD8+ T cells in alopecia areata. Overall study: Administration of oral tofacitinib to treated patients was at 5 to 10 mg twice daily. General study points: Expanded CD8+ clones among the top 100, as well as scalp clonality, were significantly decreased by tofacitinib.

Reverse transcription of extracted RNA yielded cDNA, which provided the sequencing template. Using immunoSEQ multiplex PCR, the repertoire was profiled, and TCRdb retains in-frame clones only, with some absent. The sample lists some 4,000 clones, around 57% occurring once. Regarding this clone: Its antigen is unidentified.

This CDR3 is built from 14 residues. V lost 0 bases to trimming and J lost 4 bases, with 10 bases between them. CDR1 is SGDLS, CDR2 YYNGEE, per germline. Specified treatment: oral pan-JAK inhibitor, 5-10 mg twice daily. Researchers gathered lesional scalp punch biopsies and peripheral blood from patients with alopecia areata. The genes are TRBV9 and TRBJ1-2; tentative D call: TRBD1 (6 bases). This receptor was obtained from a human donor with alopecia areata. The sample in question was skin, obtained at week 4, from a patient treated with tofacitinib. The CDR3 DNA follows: TGTGCCAGCAGCGTAGATTCGACAGGCTATGGCTACACCTTC. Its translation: CASSVDSTGYGYTF.